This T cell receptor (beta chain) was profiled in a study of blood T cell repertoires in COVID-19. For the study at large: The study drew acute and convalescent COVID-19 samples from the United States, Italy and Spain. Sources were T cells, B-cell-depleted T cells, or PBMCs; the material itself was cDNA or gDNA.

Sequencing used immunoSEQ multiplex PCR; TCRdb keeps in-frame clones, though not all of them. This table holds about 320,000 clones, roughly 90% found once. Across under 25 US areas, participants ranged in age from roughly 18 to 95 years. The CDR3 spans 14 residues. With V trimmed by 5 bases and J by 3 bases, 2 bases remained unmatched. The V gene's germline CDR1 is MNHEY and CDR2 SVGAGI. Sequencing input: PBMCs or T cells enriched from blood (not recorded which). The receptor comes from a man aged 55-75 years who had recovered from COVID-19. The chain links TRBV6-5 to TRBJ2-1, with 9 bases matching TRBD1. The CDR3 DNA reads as TGTGCCAGCAGTCGACAGGGGGGCTACAATGAGCAGTTCTTC. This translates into CASSRQGGYNEQFF.